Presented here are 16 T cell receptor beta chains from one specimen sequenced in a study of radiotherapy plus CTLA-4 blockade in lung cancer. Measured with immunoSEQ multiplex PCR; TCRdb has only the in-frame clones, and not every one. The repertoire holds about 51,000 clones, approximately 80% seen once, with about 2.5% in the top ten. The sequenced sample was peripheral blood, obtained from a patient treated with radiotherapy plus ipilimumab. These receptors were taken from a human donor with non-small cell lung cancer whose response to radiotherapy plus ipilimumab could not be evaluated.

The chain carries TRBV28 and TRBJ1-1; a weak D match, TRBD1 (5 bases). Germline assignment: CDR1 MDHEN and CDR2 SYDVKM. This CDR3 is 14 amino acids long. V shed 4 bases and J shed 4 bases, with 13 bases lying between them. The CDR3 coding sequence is TGTGCCAGCAGTTCCTCGGGGGGGGGCACTGAAGCTTTCTTT. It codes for CASSSSGGGTEAFF.

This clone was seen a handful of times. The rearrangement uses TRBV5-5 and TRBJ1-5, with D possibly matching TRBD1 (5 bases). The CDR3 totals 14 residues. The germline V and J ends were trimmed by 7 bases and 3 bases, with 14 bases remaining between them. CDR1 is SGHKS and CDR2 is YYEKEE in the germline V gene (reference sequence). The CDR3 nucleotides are TGTGCCAGCGGAATCGGGGGGATCAATCAGCCCCAGCATTTT. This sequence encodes CASGIGGINQPQHF.

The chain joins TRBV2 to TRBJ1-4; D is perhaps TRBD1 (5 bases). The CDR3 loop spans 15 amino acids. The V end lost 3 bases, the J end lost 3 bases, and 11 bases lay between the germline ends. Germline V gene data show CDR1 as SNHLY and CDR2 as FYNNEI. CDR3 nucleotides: TGTGCCAGCAGTGAGAACGGGGGAGCTAATGAAAAACTGTTTTTT. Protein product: CASSENGGANEKLFF.

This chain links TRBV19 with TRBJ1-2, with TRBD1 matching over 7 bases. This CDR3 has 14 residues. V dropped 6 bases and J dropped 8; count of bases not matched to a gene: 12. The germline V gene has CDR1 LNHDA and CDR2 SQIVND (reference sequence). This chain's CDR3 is CASRVRAGGEGYTF. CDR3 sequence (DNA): TGTGCCAGTAGAGTTCGGGCAGGGGGTGAAGGCTACACCTTC.

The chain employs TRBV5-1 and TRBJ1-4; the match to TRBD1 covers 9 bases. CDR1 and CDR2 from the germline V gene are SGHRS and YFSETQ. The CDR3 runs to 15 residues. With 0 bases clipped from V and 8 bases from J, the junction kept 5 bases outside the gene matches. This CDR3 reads CASSLAGTGIEKLFF. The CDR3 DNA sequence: TGCGCCAGCAGCTTGGCAGGGACAGGGATCGAAAAACTGTTTTTT.

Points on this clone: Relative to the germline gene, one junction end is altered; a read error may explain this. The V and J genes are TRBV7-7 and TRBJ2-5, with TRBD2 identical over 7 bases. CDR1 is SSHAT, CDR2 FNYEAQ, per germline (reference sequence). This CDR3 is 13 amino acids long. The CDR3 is CASSHGGFETQYF. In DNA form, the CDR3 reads TGTGCTAGCAGCCACGGGGGGTTTGAGACCCAGTACTTC.

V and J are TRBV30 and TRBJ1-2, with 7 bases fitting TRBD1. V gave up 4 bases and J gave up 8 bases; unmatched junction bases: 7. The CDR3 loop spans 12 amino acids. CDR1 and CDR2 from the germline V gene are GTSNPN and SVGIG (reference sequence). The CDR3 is CAWTPGGYGYTF. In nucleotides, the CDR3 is TGTGCCTGGACCCCAGGGGGGTACGGCTACACCTTC.

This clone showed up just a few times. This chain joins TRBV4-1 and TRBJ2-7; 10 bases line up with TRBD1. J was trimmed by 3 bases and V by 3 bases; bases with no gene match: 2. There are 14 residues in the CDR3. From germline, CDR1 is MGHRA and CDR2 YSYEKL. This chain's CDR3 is CASSQRTGGYEQYF. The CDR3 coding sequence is TGCGCCAGCAGCCAGAGGACAGGGGGCTACGAGCAGTACTTC.

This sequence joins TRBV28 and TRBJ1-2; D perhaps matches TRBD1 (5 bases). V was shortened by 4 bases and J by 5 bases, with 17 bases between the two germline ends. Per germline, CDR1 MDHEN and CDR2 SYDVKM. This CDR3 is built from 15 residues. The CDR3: CASSSYGTASYGYTF. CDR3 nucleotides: TGTGCCAGCAGTTCCTACGGGACTGCTTCGTATGGCTACACCTTC.

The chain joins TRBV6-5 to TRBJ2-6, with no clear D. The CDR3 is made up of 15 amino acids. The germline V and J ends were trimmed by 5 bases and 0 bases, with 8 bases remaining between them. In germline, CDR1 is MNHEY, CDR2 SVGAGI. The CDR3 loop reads CASSVTYSGANVLTF. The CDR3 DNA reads TGTGCCAGCAGTGTCACCTACTCTGGGGCCAACGTCCTGACTTTC.

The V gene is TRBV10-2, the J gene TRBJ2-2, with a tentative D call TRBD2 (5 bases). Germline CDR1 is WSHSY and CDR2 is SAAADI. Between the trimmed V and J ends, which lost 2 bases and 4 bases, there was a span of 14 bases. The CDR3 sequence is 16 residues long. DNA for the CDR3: TGCGCCAGCAGTGAGGGCCCCGGCCGGGGCACCGGGGAGCTGTTTTTT. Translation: CASSEGPGRGTGELFF.

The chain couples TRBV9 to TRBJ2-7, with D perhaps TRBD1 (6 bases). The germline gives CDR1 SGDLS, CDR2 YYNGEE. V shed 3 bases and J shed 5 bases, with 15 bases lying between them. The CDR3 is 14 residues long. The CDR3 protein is CASSDTGISDEQYF. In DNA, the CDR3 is TGTGCCAGCAGCGATACAGGGATTAGCGACGAGCAGTACTTC. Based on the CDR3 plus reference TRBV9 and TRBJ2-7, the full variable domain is DSGVTQTPKHLITATGQRVTLRCSPRSGDLSVYWYQQSLDQGLQFLIQYYNGEERAKGNILERFSAQQFPDLHSELNLSSLELGDSALYFCASSDTGISDEQYFGPGTRLTVT.

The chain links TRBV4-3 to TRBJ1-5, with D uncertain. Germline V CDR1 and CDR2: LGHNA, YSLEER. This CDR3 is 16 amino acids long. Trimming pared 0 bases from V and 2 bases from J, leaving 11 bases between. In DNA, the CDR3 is TGCGCCAGCAGCCAAGAATTCTTCCGTGGCAATCAGCCCCAGCATTTT. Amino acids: CASSQEFFRGNQPQHF.

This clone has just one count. The CDR3: CASSKTGDTGANVLTF. For the CDR3, the DNA is TGTGCCAGCAGCAAAACAGGGGATACTGGGGCCAACGTCCTGACTTTC. The chain employs TRBV9 and TRBJ2-6; 7 positions match TRBD1. The CDR3 is 16 residues long. V shed 4 bases, J shed 2 bases, and the junction held 6 bases outside the gene matches. Per the germline V gene, CDR1 is SGDLS and CDR2 is YYNGEE.

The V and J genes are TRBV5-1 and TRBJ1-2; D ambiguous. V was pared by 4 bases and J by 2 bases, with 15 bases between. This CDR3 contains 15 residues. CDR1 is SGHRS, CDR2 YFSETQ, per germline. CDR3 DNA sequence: TGCGCCAGCAGCGCCCTTTTTCCCGCGAACTATGGCTACACCTTC. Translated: CASSALFPANYGYTF.

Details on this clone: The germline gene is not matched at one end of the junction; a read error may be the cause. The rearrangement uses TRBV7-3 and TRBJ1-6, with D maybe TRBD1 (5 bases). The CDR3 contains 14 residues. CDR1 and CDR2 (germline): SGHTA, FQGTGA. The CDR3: CAGRVRRENSPLHF. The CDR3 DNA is TGTGCCGGCAGGGTTAGGAGGGAGAATTCACCCCTCCACTTT.